The sequence of this T cell receptor (beta chain) was determined in a study of T cells in Graves' hyperthyroidism and ophthalmopathy. Whole-study findings and limits: The model anticipated ophthalmopathy a median 6.5 months pre-onset.

Amplified TCR beta CDR3 regions came from RNA transcripts. Initially, a first-round RT-PCR of the TCR CDR3 employed the HTBI primer set. Each CDR3 protein is one row after TCRdb ran MiXCR on the multiplex PCR reads. The sample has about 180,000 distinct CDR3 sequences; about 17% are singletons. Reasons for excluding patients were uncontrolled infection, other autoimmune disease, pregnancy or lactation. Around 10 ml fresh peripheral blood yielded the PBMCs. This CDR3 has 14 amino acids. The germline V gene encodes CDR1 DFQATT and CDR2 SNEGSKA (reference sequence). Trimming removed 3 bases from V and 5 bases from J, with 15 bases in between. This clonotype was detected many times. Its cognate antigen is unknown.

The chain uses TRBV20-1 and TRBJ2-3, with D perhaps TRBD1 (6 bases). The clonotype originates from a woman aged 45 to 65 with Graves' hyperthyroidism. The sequencing input was blood. CDR3 residues: CSARGTGSGDTQYF. As DNA, the CDR3 is TGCAGTGCTAGGGGTACAGGGTCAGGAGATACGCAGTATTTT.